This note documents a single T cell receptor beta chain sequence. The sample originates from a study of blood T cell repertoires in COVID-19. In the study overall: Sites across the United States, Italy and Spain contributed samples from acute and convalescent COVID-19. Sources were T cells, B-cell-depleted T cells, or PBMCs; the material itself was cDNA or gDNA.

Trimming shortened V by 4 bases and J by 6 bases, and 19 bases separated the two germline ends. Germline V lookup: CDR1 MGHDK, CDR2 SYGVNS. The CDR3 has 16 residues. Original handling: Reference gene primer amplification gave nucleated cell count estimates. This table comes from immunoSEQ multiplex PCR, and its TCRdb copy is limited to in-frame clones, with some not included. V and J calls and clone size are given by that table; D and trimming were obtained from the DNA. Of 110,000 to 150,000 clones listed, approximately 85% were seen once; the top ten hold around 2.9%. This chain uses TRBV25-1 with TRBJ1-5; D is possibly TRBD1 (6 bases). Sequencing used peripheral blood. This receptor was identified in a man aged 50 to 59 with acute or convalescent COVID-19. Written as DNA, the CDR3 is TGTGCCAGCAGTGGGTCCGATGCGGGGGCAGGTCAGCCCCAGCATTTT. Protein: CASSGSDAGAGQPQHF.